The 9 T cell receptor beta chains listed next were all sequenced from one sample in a study of blood T cell repertoires in COVID-19. The repertoire was sequenced with immunoSEQ multiplex PCR; TCRdb's copy has only in-frame clones and lacks some. This table has hundreds of thousands of clones, around 90% appearing once. Sample: peripheral blood. All receptors derive from a man aged 18 to 30 with active or convalescent COVID-19.

J is TRBJ2-3 and V is TRBV5-1; D not resolved. V was trimmed by 0 bases and J by 0 bases, leaving 8 bases between them. CDR1 is SGHRS and CDR2 is YFSETQ in the germline V gene. The CDR3 is made up of 15 amino acids. The CDR3 reads CASSLAITSTDTQYF. The CDR3 coding sequence is TGCGCCAGCAGCTTGGCCATAACTAGCACAGATACGCAGTATTTT.

J is TRBJ2-2 and V is TRBV7-6; 10 bases are shared with TRBD1. Germline-derived CDR1 and CDR2 are SGHVS and FNYEAQ. The length of the CDR3 is 18 residues. V trimming: 4 bases; J trimming: 5 bases; junction bases outside the gene matches: 13. The CDR3 DNA sequence: TGTGCCAGCAGCTCGCCAGGGACAGGGGCTTTTTGGACCGGGGAGCTGTTTTTT. Translation: CASSSPGTGAFWTGELFF.

This chain links TRBV19 with TRBJ2-5, with D possibly matching TRBD2 (5 bases). V shed 0 bases and J shed 5 bases, with 13 bases lying between them. Germline CDR1 LNHDA, CDR2 SQIVND (reference sequence). The CDR3 is made up of 15 amino acids. DNA of the CDR3: TGTGCCAGTAGTATAGATTGGGCTAGCAGGGAGACCCAGTACTTC. This translates into CASSIDWASRETQYF.

This rearrangement joins TRBV27 to TRBJ2-7, with D maybe TRBD2 (5 bases). There are 13 residues in the CDR3. The V end was cut by 3 bases, the J end by 3 bases, with 9 bases between. Germline lookup yields CDR1 MNHEY and CDR2 SMNVEV (reference sequence). CDR3: CASSFRGNYEQYF. CDR3 nucleotides: TGTGCCAGCAGTTTTCGAGGGAACTACGAGCAGTACTTC.

V usage is TRBV15 and J usage is TRBJ2-7, with 8 bases matching TRBD1. Per the germline V gene, CDR1 is LNHNV and CDR2 is YYDKDF (reference sequence). The ends lost 4 bases at V and 3 bases at J; junction bases unmatched: 8. This CDR3 region has 15 residues. The CDR3 nucleotides are TGTGCCACCAGCACCGAAGACAGGGGTGGCTACGAGCAGTACTTC. Translation gives CATSTEDRGGYEQYF.

The sample holds a few counts of this clone. V and J are TRBV10-1 and TRBJ2-7; no clear D. Per germline, CDR1 WNHNN and CDR2 SYGVQD (reference sequence). V was shortened by 3 bases and J by 0 bases, with 3 bases between the two germline ends. The CDR3 extends over 12 amino acids. The CDR3 spells CASSDNSYEQYF. The DNA for the CDR3 is TGCGCCAGCAGTGACAACTCCTACGAGCAGTACTTC.

The rearrangement links TRBV7-9 to TRBJ2-5, with 11 positions matching TRBD1. Unmatched junction bases numbered 5, after V lost 1 base and J lost 1 base. Germline assignment: CDR1 SEHNR and CDR2 FQNEAQ (reference sequence). The CDR3 spans 17 residues. CDR3 nucleotide sequence: TGTGCCAGCAGCTTAGGGTGGACAGGGGGCCCCCAAGAGACCCAGTACTTC. Residues: CASSLGWTGGPQETQYF.

This chain uses TRBV6-5 with TRBJ1-1, with no clear D. Trimming stripped 4 bases from V and 4 bases from J, with 10 bases between. CDR1 MNHEY and CDR2 SVGAGI come from the germline V gene. CDR3 length equals 13 residues. The CDR3 DNA reads TGTGCCAGCAGTTCTGAGGGTGGCACTGAAGCTTTCTTT. Amino acid sequence: CASSSEGGTEAFF.

This sequence joins TRBV6-5 and TRBJ2-7; 7 bases match TRBD1. Trimming removed 5 bases from V and 0 bases from J; junction bases left unmatched: 7. CDR1 and CDR2 from the germline V gene are MNHEY and SVGAGI. The CDR3 runs 15 residues. The CDR3 here is CASSIGTAVSYEQYF. Written as DNA, the CDR3 is TGTGCCAGCAGTATCGGGACAGCCGTCTCCTACGAGCAGTACTTC.